The present entry profiles one T cell receptor (beta chain) with its context. Its antigen is not identified. Different DNA sequences within this sample yield the same CDR3. PCR amplification relied on 60 Vbeta primers (plus 13 Jbeta primers). Here immunoSEQ multiplex PCR was the method, and the copy in TCRdb shows in-frame clones only, minus some. The table records roughly 120,000 clones, about 74% of them present only once. The record originates from a study of cytomegalovirus exposure and HLA in healthy donors. General observations from the study: Based on reports, TCR beta sequences accurately predicted HLA-A and HLA-B alleles for most subjects. In all likelihood, a cluster of highly shared sequence variants was a sequencing artifact. It was reported that the classifier diagnosed cytomegalovirus status with high specificity and sensitivity in both the original and validation cohorts.

Between the trimmed V and J ends, which lost 5 bases and 2 bases, there was a span of 8 bases. CDR1 MNHEY and CDR2 SMNVEV come from the germline V gene (reference sequence). The CDR3 runs to 13 residues. J is TRBJ2-3 and V is TRBV27; D call uncertain. The specimen sequenced was PBMCs. The receptor was isolated from a woman between 45 and 65 years old in good health and CMV-seropositive. The CDR3 DNA is TGTGCCAGCAGTGGAGTCAACACAGATACGCAGTATTTT. It codes for CASSGVNTDTQYF.